The 31 T cell receptor beta chains below were found in one sample sequenced in a study of blood T cell repertoires in COVID-19. The protocol was immunoSEQ multiplex PCR, while the TCRdb copy is restricted to in-frame clones and leaves out a portion. This table holds about 160,000 clones, just over 90% found once. The specimen sequenced was peripheral blood. The receptor set was obtained from a man between 18 and 29 years old with acute or convalescent COVID-19.

This rearrangement joins TRBV5-1 to TRBJ2-5; D is possibly TRBD1 (6 bases). CDR1 and CDR2 from the germline V gene are SGHRS and YFSETQ. The CDR3 covers 13 residues. Trimming took 5 bases from V and 3 from J, leaving 11 bases between them. Written as DNA, the CDR3 is TGCGCCAGCAGAAGGGCAGGGGAAGAGACCCAGTACTTC. It translates to CASRRAGEETQYF.

This chain joins TRBV20-1 and TRBJ2-3, with 11 bases aligning to TRBD2. Germline loops: CDR1 DFQATT, CDR2 SNEGSKA (reference sequence). The J segment lost 3 bases and the V segment lost 4 bases, leaving 12 bases of the junction unmatched. The CDR3 extends over 17 amino acids. CDR3 bases: TGCAGTGCTATTGACTTCATCACTAGCGGGAGTACAGATACGCAGTATTTT. Amino acids: CSAIDFITSGSTDTQYF.

In its sample, this clone was seen once. The J gene is TRBJ2-3, the V gene TRBV5-6; D is possibly TRBD1 (6 bases). V was clipped by 4 bases and J by 14 bases, with 26 bases between them. Germline V gene data show CDR1 as SGHDT and CDR2 as YYEEEE. The CDR3 contains 15 residues. CDR3 residues: CASSPGPLTGYSLYF. Here the CDR3 DNA reads TGTGCCAGCAGCCCAGGTCCCCTTACAGGGTACTCTCTGTATTTT.

The chain couples TRBV14 to TRBJ1-2; D remains ambiguous. CDR1 is SGHDN, CDR2 FVKESK, per germline. Deletions cut 0 bases from V and 4 bases from J, with 6 bases between. The CDR3 totals 13 residues. The CDR3 is CASSQDRGYGYTF. CDR3 coding DNA: TGTGCCAGCAGCCAAGATCGGGGCTATGGCTACACCTTC.

This clone was seen more than once but under ten times. CDR3 sequence reads: CASSVDRGDYEQYF. CDR3 sequence (DNA): TGTGCCAGCAGTGTTGACAGGGGAGACTACGAGCAGTACTTC. The J gene is TRBJ2-7, the V gene TRBV2, with 8 bases that match TRBD1. With V trimmed by 4 bases and J by 3 bases, 5 bases remained unmatched. This CDR3 comprises 14 residues. Germline CDR1 and CDR2: SNHLY and FYNNEI.

This chain uses TRBV24-1 with TRBJ2-5; D is unclear. The length of the CDR3 is 13 residues. The germline V gene has CDR1 KGHDR and CDR2 SFDVKD. Trimming shortened V by 9 bases and J by 5 bases, and 15 bases separated the two germline ends. The chain's CDR3 is CATGEAGQETQYF. As DNA, the CDR3 is TGTGCCACCGGAGAGGCTGGTCAGGAGACCCAGTACTTC.

The count of this clone is one. This sequence joins TRBV5-6 and TRBJ1-1, with D tentatively TRBD1 (6 bases). From germline, CDR1 is SGHDT and CDR2 YYEEEE. V lost 4 bases to trimming and J lost 11 bases, with 18 bases between them. The CDR3 has 13 residues. The CDR3 DNA reads as TGTGCCAGCAGCCTACTTCCCGGGACACCGGCTTTCTTT. It translates to CASSLLPGTPAFF.

This chain links TRBV28 with TRBJ1-1, with 8 nucleotides matching TRBD1. Germline CDR1 reads MDHEN; CDR2 reads SYDVKM. V trimming: 4 bases; J trimming: 4 bases; junction bases outside the gene matches: 5. The CDR3 length is 14 residues. CDR3 sequence: CASSSQGAGTEAFF. CDR3 DNA: TGTGCCAGCAGTTCCCAGGGGGCTGGCACTGAAGCTTTCTTT.

This clone was counted only a few times. Other DNA sequences of this sample code for an identical CDR3. The CDR3, as DNA: TGTGCCAGCAGCTTAGACAGTGAAGCTTTCTTT. Protein sequence: CASSLDSEAFF. The rearrangement uses TRBV7-9 and TRBJ1-1, with no clear D. Germline CDR1 SEHNR, CDR2 FQNEAQ (reference sequence). The CDR3 is made up of 11 amino acids. V lost 1 base and J lost 7, with 4 bases in between. Supplemented by reference TRBV7-9 and TRBJ1-1, the full variable domain reads DTGVSQNPRHKITKRGQNVTFRCDPISEHNRLYWYRQTLGQGPEFLTYFQNEAQLEKSRLLSDRFSAERPKGSFSTLEIQRTEQGDSAMYLCASSLDSEAFFGQGTRLTVV.

The V and J genes are TRBV5-4 and TRBJ2-2; 7 bases map to TRBD2. The CDR3 covers 15 residues. The trim removed 7 bases at V and 0 bases at J, leaving 6 bases unmatched. CDR1 SGHNT and CDR2 YYREEE come from the germline V gene (reference sequence). CDR3 bases: TGTGCCAGCGGCCGGGACTATTCGAACACCGGGGAGCTGTTTTTT. As protein: CASGRDYSNTGELFF.

V and J are TRBV18 and TRBJ2-2, with 9 bases fitting TRBD1. Germline CDR1 and CDR2: KGHSH and LQKENI. The V segment lost 0 bases and the J segment 4 bases; nucleotides outside the gene matches: 6. This CDR3 comprises 17 residues. Here the CDR3 reads CASSPPNRGRGTGELFF. CDR3 nucleotides: TGTGCCAGCTCACCACCCAACAGGGGGCGAGGCACCGGGGAGCTGTTTTTT.

This clone was detected only a few times. The chain combines TRBV11-2 with TRBJ2-1, with 9 bases lining up with TRBD2. Germline V CDR1 and CDR2: SGHAT, FQNNGV. Unmatched junction bases numbered 6, after V lost 0 bases and J lost 6 bases. The CDR3 spans 16 residues. The CDR3 loop reads CASSLEPGLALNEQFF. CDR3 DNA: TGTGCCAGCAGCTTAGAGCCGGGACTAGCCCTCAATGAGCAGTTCTTC.

The chain recombines TRBV6-1 with TRBJ1-1; 7 bases map to TRBD1. Unmatched junction bases numbered 6, after V lost 5 bases and J lost 6 bases. CDR3 length: 13 amino acids. The germline V gene has CDR1 MNHNS and CDR2 SASEGT. The CDR3 reads CASSHKQGPEAFF. DNA for the CDR3: TGTGCCAGCAGTCACAAACAGGGGCCTGAAGCTTTCTTT.

V gene TRBV18 combines with J gene TRBJ1-2; no firm D call. The CDR3 spans 12 residues. The germline V gene has CDR1 KGHSH and CDR2 LQKENI. V was clipped by 6 bases and J by 7 bases, with 12 bases between them. The CDR3 protein is CASSREPSGYTF. The CDR3 DNA is TGTGCCAGCTCGCGGGAGCCTAGTGGCTACACCTTC.

V and J are TRBV7-9 and TRBJ1-2, with D unclear. This CDR3 contains 12 residues. The V end was cut by 5 bases, the J end by 8 bases, with 12 bases between. CDR1 is SEHNR and CDR2 is FQNEAQ in the germline V gene (reference sequence). The CDR3 loop is CASSPSTGGYTF. The CDR3 DNA follows: TGTGCCAGCAGCCCCTCCACGGGAGGCTACACCTTC.

CDR3 nucleotides: TGCGCCAGCAGCTTCAAGGGGGCGGACACTGAAGCTTTCTTT. Residues: CASSFKGADTEAFF. The rearrangement uses TRBV4-1 and TRBJ1-1; 7 bases align to TRBD1. With V trimmed by 5 bases and J by 3 bases, 6 bases remained unmatched. CDR3 length equals 14 residues. The V gene's germline CDR1 is MGHRA and CDR2 YSYEKL.

This chain uses TRBV27 with TRBJ2-5; a possible D gene is TRBD2 (5 bases). Trimming stripped 6 bases from V and 5 bases from J, with 22 bases between. Germline values: CDR1 MNHEY, CDR2 SMNVEV (reference sequence). The CDR3 has 16 residues. The CDR3: CASSPLQAGGEETQYF. CDR3 nucleotide sequence: TGTGCCAGCAGCCCCCTTCAGGCAGGAGGTGAGGAGACCCAGTACTTC.

This clone has just a few counts. V is TRBV7-9 and J is TRBJ2-7, with D hard to call. V lost 1 base and J lost 4, with 14 bases in between. Germline assignment: CDR1 SEHNR and CDR2 FQNEAQ (reference sequence). The CDR3 length is 15 residues. The CDR3 loop is CASSLEIDWQYEQYF. CDR3 bases: TGTGCCAGCAGCTTAGAAATCGACTGGCAATACGAGCAGTACTTC.

The V call is TRBV6-2 or TRBV6-3, the J call TRBJ2-7, with a tentative D call TRBD1 (5 bases). The CDR3 has 18 residues. The germline CDR1 and CDR2 sequences are MNHEY and SVGEGT. V lost 0 bases and J lost 2, with 20 bases in between. This CDR3 is CASSYSKVTALPTYEQYF. The CDR3 bases are TGTGCCAGCAGTTACTCGAAAGTGACAGCCCTGCCAACCTACGAGCAGTACTTC.

The chain carries TRBV10-1 and TRBJ1-1, with TRBD1 matching 8 bases. The germline V gene encodes CDR1 WNHNN and CDR2 SYGVQD (reference sequence). The CDR3 consists of 19 residues. V shed 7 bases, J shed 9 bases, and the junction held 28 bases outside the gene matches. The CDR3, as DNA: TGCGCCAGCACCCCCGGGACAGGCGATCTTAACACATCCCAGGACCAAGCTTTCTTT. Residues: CASTPGTGDLNTSQDQAFF.

The chain joins TRBV12-3 or TRBV12-4 to TRBJ1-5; D perhaps matches TRBD1 (6 bases). V was pared by 4 bases and J by 9 bases, with 10 bases between. The CDR3 extends over 12 amino acids. The CDR3 sequence: CASSYRALPQHF. The CDR3, as DNA: TGTGCCAGCAGTTACAGGGCATTGCCCCAGCATTTT.

The chain recombines TRBV5-6 with TRBJ2-2; the match to TRBD1 covers 9 bases. CDR3 size: 16 residues. The trim removed 3 bases at V and 5 bases at J, leaving 8 bases unmatched. The germline V gene has CDR1 SGHDT and CDR2 YYEEEE. CDR3: CASSSPGQGKTGELFF. CDR3 sequence (DNA): TGTGCCAGCAGCTCACCGGGACAGGGTAAAACCGGGGAGCTGTTTTTT. Drawing the rest from reference TRBV5-6 and TRBJ2-2, the complete variable domain is DAGVTQSPTHLIKTRGQQVTLRCSPKSGHDTVSWYQQALGQGPQFIFQYYEEEERQRGNFPDRFSGHQFPNYSSELNVNALLLGDSALYLCASSSPGQGKTGELFFGEGSRLTVL.

Of note for this clone: A read error may be the cause here, since a much bigger clone is one base away. Other DNA variants within this sample encode the same CDR3. The chain has TRBV3-1 (or the pseudogene TRBV3-2) and TRBJ2-3, with D possibly being TRBD2 (6 bases). Trimming pared 3 bases from V and 1 base from J, leaving 8 bases between. The CDR3 runs to 14 residues. Germline CDR1 is LGHDT and CDR2 is YNNKEL (reference sequence). CDR3 region: CASSQGLRTDTQYF. In DNA, the CDR3 is TGTGCCAGCAGCCAGGGACTCCGCACAGATACGCAGTATTTT.

The chain combines TRBV10-1 with TRBJ2-3; D is unclear. Germline V CDR1 and CDR2: WNHNN, SYGVQD (reference sequence). V was pared by 3 bases and J by 9 bases, with 7 bases between. This CDR3 contains 11 residues. CDR3 nucleotide sequence: TGCGCCAGCAGTGATTCGAGGACGCAGTATTTT. Its translation: CASSDSRTQYF.

V usage is TRBV6-1 and J usage is TRBJ1-1; a possible D gene is TRBD1 (5 bases). Germline V gene lookup returns CDR1 MNHNS and CDR2 SASEGT. V shed 2 bases and J shed 2 bases, with 18 bases lying between them. This CDR3 spans 17 amino acids. The CDR3 bases are TGTGCCAGCAGTGAACCTGCATTTGGCAGGGCCAACACTGAAGCTTTCTTT. It yields the protein CASSEPAFGRANTEAFF.

The chain joins TRBV4-2 to TRBJ2-7; D is ambiguous. Trimming left V 0 bases short and J 2 bases short, with 11 bases between. Germline CDR1 and CDR2: LGHNA and YNFKEQ. The CDR3 covers 15 residues. CDR3 residues: CASSQDRTIPYEQYF. CDR3 nucleotides: TGTGCCAGCAGCCAAGATAGAACCATACCCTACGAGCAGTACTTC.

The CDR3 nucleotides are TGTGCCAGCAGCTCGCCAGGGTGGGGAAGAACTGAAGCTTTCTTT. Protein: CASSSPGWGRTEAFF. The chain carries TRBV11-2 and TRBJ1-1, with D possibly TRBD1 on 5 matching bases. The CDR3 contains 15 residues. The V and J ends lost 4 bases and 5 bases respectively, with 17 bases between them. Germline assignment: CDR1 SGHAT and CDR2 FQNNGV. Full variable domain (outside the CDR3, taken from reference TRBV11-2 and TRBJ1-1): EAGVAQSPRYKIIEKRQSVAFWCNPISGHATLYWYQQILGQGPKLLIQFQNNGVVDDSQLPKDRFSAERLKGVDSTLKIQPAKLEDSAVYLCASSSPGWGRTEAFFGQGTRLTVV.

The table lists this clone with a few counts. The chain carries TRBV3-1 (or the pseudogene TRBV3-2) and TRBJ2-7, with D possibly matching TRBD2 (6 bases). Germline V gene data show CDR1 as LGHDT and CDR2 as YNNKEL (reference sequence). The CDR3 is 15 amino acids. V lost 0 bases, J lost 3 bases, and 12 bases lay in between. CDR3 protein: CASSQDPWGVYEQYF. CDR3 bases: TGTGCCAGCAGCCAAGACCCGTGGGGGGTCTACGAGCAGTACTTC.

The chain joins TRBV9 to TRBJ1-2; D is uncertain. V shed 4 bases and J shed 0 bases, with 13 bases lying between them. This CDR3 is 15 amino acids long. From germline, CDR1 is SGDLS and CDR2 YYNGEE. The CDR3, as DNA: TGTGCCAGCAGCCCCACCGGAGATTCTAACTATGGCTACACCTTC. It yields the protein CASSPTGDSNYGYTF.

V gene TRBV4-1 combines with J gene TRBJ2-1; 13 bases line up with TRBD2. The germline V gene encodes CDR1 MGHRA and CDR2 YSYEKL. The CDR3 length is 15 residues. V was clipped by 5 bases and J by 4 bases; unmatched bases: 2. For the CDR3, the DNA is TGCGCCAGCAGCTGGGGACTAGCGGGGTACAATGAGCAGTTCTTC. It yields the protein CASSWGLAGYNEQFF.

The chain recombines TRBV19 with TRBJ1-2; 8 bases fit TRBD1. Germline V gene sequence: CDR1 LNHDA, CDR2 SQIVND (reference sequence). With 1 base clipped from V and 6 bases from J, the junction kept 7 bases outside the gene matches. This CDR3 has 15 residues. The CDR3 DNA reads as TGTGCCAGTAGTATAGGGATGACAGGGGCAGATGGCTACACCTTC. It codes for CASSIGMTGADGYTF.